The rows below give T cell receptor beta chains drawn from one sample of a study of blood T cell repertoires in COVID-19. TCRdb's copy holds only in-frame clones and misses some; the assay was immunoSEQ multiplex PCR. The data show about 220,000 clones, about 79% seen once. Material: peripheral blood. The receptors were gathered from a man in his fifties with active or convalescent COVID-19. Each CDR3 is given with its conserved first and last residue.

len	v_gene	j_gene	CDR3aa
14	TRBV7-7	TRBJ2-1	CASSTGQGAGEQFF
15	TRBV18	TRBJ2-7	CASSGAGTAGYEQYF
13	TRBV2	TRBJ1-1	CASSRQGSTEAFF
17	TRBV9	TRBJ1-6	CASSVEEAPRANSPLHF
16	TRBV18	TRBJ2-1	CASSPTSGITYNEQFF
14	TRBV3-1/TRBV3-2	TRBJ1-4	CASSHWPQMKGLFF
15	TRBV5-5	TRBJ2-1	CASSLAVASVAEQFF
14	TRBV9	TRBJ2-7	CASSPFTQAYEQYF
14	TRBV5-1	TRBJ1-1	CASSANTGDGEAFF
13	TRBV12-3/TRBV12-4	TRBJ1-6	CASSLISNSPLHF
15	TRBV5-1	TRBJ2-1	CASSPQAGAYNEQFF
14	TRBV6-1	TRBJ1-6	CASSDGGWYSPLHF
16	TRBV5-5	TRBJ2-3	CASSLRTGLGTDTQYF
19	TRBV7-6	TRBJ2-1	CASSLVVRSGIGSLDEQFF
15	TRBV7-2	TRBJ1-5	CASSFGQGSNQPQHF
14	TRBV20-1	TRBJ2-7	CSASRTADSYEQYF
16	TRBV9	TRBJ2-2	CASSAHRQGMSGELFF
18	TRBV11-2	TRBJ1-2	CASSTTRGRTGGDYGYTF
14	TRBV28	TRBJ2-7	CASSTTGVWYEQYF
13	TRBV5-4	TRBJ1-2	CASSLEQGVRYTF